This T cell receptor (beta chain) was sequenced in a study of identical twins. This clonotype showed up just a few times. In germline, CDR1 is SQVTM, CDR2 ANQGSEA. This CDR3 comprises 13 residues. V lost 7 bases and J lost 1; bases outside the gene matches: 6. TCRdb redid the calling of the 5' RACE reads with MiXCR, one entry per CDR3 protein. This sample yields approximately 500,000 distinct CDR3 sequences, of which approximately 24% are seen a single time; roughly 2.8% belongs to the top ten. Only healthy Caucasians were included as donors. This same sample was also taken into another study, of T cells expressing NK-cell markers. That source notes: The sequencing cohort of eight donors included seven HCMV-seropositive individuals and one seronegative individual. Among several donors, these clonotypes also ranked first in the CD3+CD56-NKG2C+ fraction.

The sample comprised CD4+ T cells sorted from blood. The chain carries TRBV29-1 and TRBJ2-7; TRBD1 matches 8 bases. This receptor was taken from a woman aged 18-29 years in good health. The CDR3 protein is CSGRTGSSYEQYF. CDR3 DNA: TGCAGCGGCCGGACAGGGTCTTCCTACGAGCAGTACTTC.